The 15 T cell receptor beta chains given below trace back to one sample, sequenced in a study of T cell responses to AZD1222 COVID-19 vaccine. Profiling relied on immunoSEQ multiplex PCR, and the TCRdb table lists in-frame clones only, not all of them. Here the sample spans 95,000 to 130,000 clones, 88% being singletons. The input for sequencing was peripheral blood, taken on day 0 of AZD1222 vaccination. The receptors stem from an adult in good health.

This chain joins TRBV7-2 and TRBJ1-3; D is unresolved. This CDR3 has 14 residues. Trimming stripped 4 bases from V and 0 bases from J, with 7 bases between. Per germline, CDR1 SGHTA and CDR2 FQGNSA. CDR3: CASSSEYSGNTIYF. In DNA form, the CDR3 reads TGTGCCAGCAGCTCAGAATACTCTGGAAACACCATATATTTT.

The V call is TRBV30, the J call TRBJ2-7; D might be TRBD1 (5 bases). The germline CDR1 and CDR2 sequences are GTSNPN and SVGIG (reference sequence). The CDR3 has 14 amino acids. Deletions cut 0 bases from V and 5 bases from J, with 14 bases between. The CDR3 DNA is TGTGCCTGGAGTGTAGGGGCAGGTATTAACGAGCAGTACTTC. Translated, it gives CAWSVGAGINEQYF. The full variable domain, in which reference TRBV30 and TRBJ2-7 provide the parts outside the CDR3, is SQTIHQWPATLVQPVGSPLSLECTVEGTSNPNLYWYRQAAGRGLQLLFYSVGIGQISSEVPQNLSASRPQDRQFILSSKKLLLSDSGFYLCAWSVGAGINEQYFGPGTRLTVT.

The chain is built from TRBV3-1 (or the pseudogene TRBV3-2) and TRBJ2-3, with 7 bases identical to TRBD2. Looked up from germline, CDR1 is LGHDT and CDR2 is YNNKEL (reference sequence). There are 14 residues in the CDR3. V lost 8 bases to trimming and J lost 1 base; unmatched junction nucleotides: 6. CDR3 in amino acids: CASGASGGTDTQYF. The CDR3 DNA reads as TGTGCCAGCGGGGCAAGCGGGGGCACAGATACGCAGTATTTT.

J is TRBJ2-5 and V is TRBV6-6, with unresolved D. Per germline, CDR1 MNHNY and CDR2 SVGAGI (reference sequence). V dropped 0 bases and J dropped 4 bases, with 9 bases sitting between them. CDR3 length: 14 residues. CDR3 loop: CASSYSVDGETQYF. In DNA, the CDR3 is TGTGCCAGCAGTTACTCTGTGGATGGAGAGACCCAGTACTTC.

The chain carries TRBV19 and TRBJ1-1; a weak D match, TRBD1 (5 bases). V was clipped by 5 bases and J by 2 bases, with 12 bases between them. The CDR3 is 14 residues long. The germline CDR1 and CDR2 sequences are LNHDA and SQIVND (reference sequence). CDR3 nucleotide sequence: TGTGCCAGTAGTGCGGCCGGGACTAACACTGAAGCTTTCTTT. Amino acids: CASSAAGTNTEAFF.

V usage is TRBV5-5 and J usage is TRBJ1-2; D not resolved. The CDR3 extends over 14 amino acids. V shed 3 bases and J shed 0 bases, with 9 bases lying between them. Germline V CDR1 and CDR2: SGHKS, YYEKEE (reference sequence). The CDR3 protein is CASSSSRANYGYTF. CDR3 bases: TGTGCCAGCAGCTCCTCTCGAGCTAACTATGGCTACACCTTC.

This clone is a singleton in its sample. The CDR3: CASSQAPPGAYYGYTF. The DNA of the CDR3 is TGTGCCAGCAGCCAAGCCCCACCCGGGGCGTACTATGGCTACACCTTC. The chain couples TRBV3-1 (or the pseudogene TRBV3-2) to TRBJ1-2, with D perhaps matching TRBD1 (5 bases). Germline CDR1 and CDR2: LGHDT and YNNKEL (reference sequence). This CDR3 has 16 amino acids. The V end lost 1 base, the J end lost 3 bases, and 15 bases lay between the germline ends.

As DNA, the CDR3 is TGTGCCAGCAGCTTAGAACGGGACGGGGAGCTGTTTTTT. This codes for CASSLERDGELFF. The chain joins TRBV7-2 to TRBJ2-2, with TRBD2 as a possible D gene (5 bases). This CDR3 has 13 residues. V was shortened by 1 base and J by 7 bases, with 7 bases between the two germline ends. Looked up from germline, CDR1 is SGHTA and CDR2 is FQGNSA.

This chain joins TRBV7-2 and TRBJ1-1; D is unresolved. The CDR3 is 15 residues long. The V end was cut by 0 bases, the J end by 5 bases, with 13 bases between. From germline, CDR1 is SGHTA and CDR2 FQGNSA. The CDR3 region is CASSLARQGGTEAFF. CDR3 DNA sequence: TGTGCCAGCAGCTTAGCCCGTCAAGGAGGGACTGAAGCTTTCTTT.

The CDR3 nucleotides read TGTGCCAGCAGCGGAGGACAGGCTTATAATGAAAAACTGTTTTTT. This gives the protein CASSGGQAYNEKLFF. The gene calls are TRBV7-9 and TRBJ1-4; 7 positions match TRBD1. After removal of 5 bases from V and 4 bases from J, the junction contained 7 bases not matched to a gene. The CDR3 has 15 residues. Germline V gives CDR1 SEHNR, CDR2 FQNEAQ (reference sequence).

This chain connects TRBV28 to TRBJ1-6, with 7 positions matching TRBD1. CDR1 MDHEN and CDR2 SYDVKM come from the germline V gene. With V trimmed by 4 bases and J by 4 bases, 1 base remained unmatched. This CDR3 has 14 amino acids. This CDR3 is CASSWGQYNSPLHF. DNA of the CDR3: TGTGCCAGCAGTTGGGGACAGTATAATTCACCCCTCCACTTT.

This clone was picked up one time. The chain uses TRBV5-8 and TRBJ2-7; TRBD2 matches at 7 bases. This CDR3 region has 14 residues. V shed 4 bases and J 0 bases; nucleotides not matched to a gene: 4. Germline assignment: CDR1 SGHTS and CDR2 YDEGEE. The CDR3 DNA follows: TGTGCCAGCAGCGTTAGCGGGTCCTCCTACGAGCAGTACTTC. Amino acids: CASSVSGSSYEQYF.

The J gene is TRBJ1-2, the V gene TRBV7-2, with 8 bases aligning to TRBD1. Per the germline V gene, CDR1 is SGHTA and CDR2 is FQGNSA. With V trimmed by 5 bases and J by 7 bases, 12 bases remained unmatched. This CDR3 has 15 residues. CDR3 region: CASSTSIQGVSGYTF. In nucleotides, the CDR3 is TGTGCCAGCAGCACCTCGATACAGGGGGTATCTGGCTACACCTTC.

V and J are TRBV7-9 and TRBJ1-1, with D perhaps TRBD1 (5 bases). This CDR3 is 15 amino acids long. Looked up from germline, CDR1 is SEHNR and CDR2 is FQNEAQ (reference sequence). The V end lost 3 bases, the J end lost 0 bases, and 11 bases lay between the germline ends. Written as DNA, the CDR3 is TGTGCCAGCAGCTTGAACCGGGGCGTGAACACTGAAGCTTTCTTT. Translated, it gives CASSLNRGVNTEAFF. Variable domain in full (rest from reference TRBV7-9 and TRBJ1-1): DTGVSQNPRHKITKRGQNVTFRCDPISEHNRLYWYRQTLGQGPEFLTYFQNEAQLEKSRLLSDRFSAERPKGSFSTLEIQRTEQGDSAMYLCASSLNRGVNTEAFFGQGTRLTVV.

This chain joins TRBV5-1 and TRBJ1-4; TRBD1 matches at 9 bases. The CDR3 is made up of 14 amino acids. CDR1 is SGHRS and CDR2 is YFSETQ in the germline V gene. J was trimmed by 5 bases and V by 5 bases; bases with no gene match: 4. CDR3 sequence reads: CASSPGTGNEKLFF. In nucleotides, the CDR3 is TGCGCCAGCAGTCCCGGGACAGGGAATGAAAAACTGTTTTTT. Full variable domain (missing parts from reference TRBV5-1 and TRBJ1-4): KAGVTQTPRYLIKTRGQQVTLSCSPISGHRSVSWYQQTPGQGLQFLFEYFSETQRNKGNFPGRFSGRQFSNSRSEMNVSTLELGDSALYLCASSPGTGNEKLFFGSGTQLSVL.